Many counts were recorded for the clone carrying this T cell receptor (beta chain). Its specificity is unknown. The data were taken from a study of tumor and adjacent non-tumor tissue in lung cancer. Three rounds of nested PCR, following a modified ARM-PCR protocol, produced the TCRbeta library. TCRdb ran MiXCR on the multiplex PCR reads and lists one entry per CDR3 protein. The sample has roughly 76,000 distinct CDR3 sequences; nearly 70% are singletons. This sample's RNA came from whole unsorted tissue. Study-wide points: Patients with more diverse tumor TCRs had worse survival. In normal lung, the top 100 clones were significantly more dominant than in tumor.

This TCR derives from a woman in her 70s with non-small cell lung cancer. Sequencing used lung tumor tissue.

Written as DNA, the CDR3 is TGTGCCAGCAGCTTATCGGGGGGTGGTACTGAAGCTTTCTTT. Translating it yields CASSLSGGGTEAFF. The chain carries TRBV13 and TRBJ1-1; a possible D gene is TRBD1 (5 bases). The CDR3 is 14 amino acids. From germline, CDR1 is PRHDT and CDR2 FYEKMQ (reference sequence). Deletions cut 2 bases from V and 5 bases from J, with 12 bases between.